Following are 12 T cell receptor beta chains from one sample sequenced in a study of PD-1 blockade in classical Hodgkin lymphoma. Generated by immunoSEQ multiplex PCR, the TCRdb table keeps only in-frame clones and is missing some. The sample has over 35,000 clones, around 82% seen once. Relapses following autologous stem cell transplantation were seen in all patients, with brentuximab vedotin exposure varying. The input for sequencing was peripheral blood mononuclear cells (PBMCs), taken before the second cycle of nivolumab. These receptor sequences come from a human donor with classical Hodgkin lymphoma.

This clone was recorded a few times. The CDR3 nucleotides are TGTGCCAGCAGCGTAGCCTCGGACAGGGGAAACACTGAAGCTTTCTTT. It encodes CASSVASDRGNTEAFF. The V gene is TRBV9, the J gene TRBJ1-1, with 9 bases identical to TRBD1. The germline V gene has CDR1 SGDLS and CDR2 YYNGEE. Losses at the gene ends were 0 bases for V and 2 bases for J; bases not matched to a gene: 5. The CDR3 totals 16 residues. The entire variable domain, with the rest obtained from reference TRBV9 and TRBJ1-1, is as follows: DSGVTQTPKHLITATGQRVTLRCSPRSGDLSVYWYQQSLDQGLQFLIQYYNGEERAKGNILERFSAQQFPDLHSELNLSSLELGDSALYFCASSVASDRGNTEAFFGQGTRLTVV.

The rearrangement links TRBV29-1 to TRBJ1-2; D might be TRBD1 (6 bases). Germline V CDR1 and CDR2: SQVTM, ANQGSEA. V gave up 5 bases and J gave up 8 bases, with 15 bases separating them. This CDR3 region has 12 residues. The CDR3 is CSVLNGGGGYTF. The CDR3 DNA reads TGCAGCGTTCTAAACGGAGGGGGGGGCTACACCTTC.

The genes are TRBV21-1 and TRBJ1-5. TRBV21-1 is an annotated pseudogene. The CDR3 loop spans 16 amino acids. The CDR3 DNA reads as TGTGCCAGCAGCAAAGAACGGGGGAGGGGCAGGGAGCCCCAGCATTTT. Residues: CASSKERGRGREPQHF.

A few counts support this clone. CDR3: CSVDLGQGNEKLFF. The CDR3 DNA sequence: TGCAGCGTTGATTTGGGACAGGGGAATGAAAAACTGTTTTTT. The chain couples TRBV29-1 to TRBJ1-4; 10 bases line up with TRBD1. CDR3 length: 14 residues. J was trimmed by 5 bases and V by 3 bases; bases with no gene match: 3. Germline CDR1 and CDR2: SQVTM and ANQGSEA.

Only a few counts were recorded for this clone. The chain employs TRBV5-5 and TRBJ1-3, with D tentatively TRBD1 (6 bases). The ends were cut back, 4 bases at V and 0 bases at J, with 20 bases in the middle. The length of the CDR3 is 18 residues. CDR1 SGHKS and CDR2 YYEKEE come from the germline V gene (reference sequence). Written as DNA, the CDR3 is TGTGCCAGCAGCCGATTACATCCGGACAGCCTCTCTGGAAACACCATATATTTT. Translated: CASSRLHPDSLSGNTIYF. Based on the CDR3 plus reference TRBV5-5 and TRBJ1-3, the full variable domain is DAGVTQSPTHLIKTRGQQVTLRCSPISGHKSVSWYQQVLGQGPQFIFQYYEKEERGRGNFPDRFSARQFPNYSSELNVNALLLGDSALYLCASSRLHPDSLSGNTIYFGEGSWLTVV.

The V gene is TRBV6-1, the J gene TRBJ2-1; 10 bases fit TRBD2. The germline V gene has CDR1 MNHNS and CDR2 SASEGT. This CDR3 contains 16 residues. The V segment lost 0 bases and the J segment 4 bases; nucleotides outside the gene matches: 3. The CDR3 region is CASSEAPSGSYNEQFF. CDR3 nucleotide sequence: TGTGCCAGCAGTGAAGCCCCTAGCGGGAGTTACAATGAGCAGTTCTTC.

This chain uses TRBV2 with TRBJ1-3; D not resolved. Trimming took off 5 bases at V and 4 bases at J, with 9 bases between the two ends. This CDR3 has 13 residues. Germline loops: CDR1 SNHLY, CDR2 FYNNEI. The CDR3 DNA is TGTGCCAGCAGTTGGGGAGGAGGAAACACCATATATTTT. As protein: CASSWGGGNTIYF.

This clone occurred a few times. The chain couples TRBV5-1 to TRBJ2-7; 8 positions match TRBD2. The CDR3 runs to 13 residues. Per the germline V gene, CDR1 is SGHRS and CDR2 is YFSETQ. J lost 7 bases, V lost 9 bases, and 12 bases had no gene match. The CDR3 region is CATREGEGREQYF. DNA of the CDR3: TGCGCCACCCGGGAGGGGGAGGGCCGAGAGCAGTACTTC.

The chain combines TRBV29-1 with TRBJ1-2, with TRBD1 matching 7 bases. The ends lost 7 bases at V and 6 bases at J; junction bases unmatched: 8. The V gene's germline CDR1 is SQVTM and CDR2 ANQGSEA. CDR3 length equals 12 residues. The CDR3 DNA reads TGCAGCGGGGGGCCCCAGGGGGATGGCTACACCTTC. Its protein product is CSGGPQGDGYTF.

This chain connects TRBV9 to TRBJ2-3; possibly TRBD2 for D (6 bases). The CDR3 runs to 15 residues. Germline CDR1 SGDLS, CDR2 YYNGEE. Trimming left V 2 bases short and J 2 bases short, with 12 bases between. The CDR3 is CASSVATRNTDTQYF. Here the CDR3 DNA reads TGTGCCAGCAGCGTGGCGACTAGAAACACAGATACGCAGTATTTT.

This chain links TRBV10-3 with TRBJ2-2; 7 bases map to TRBD1. This CDR3 contains 18 residues. Germline CDR1 ENHRY, CDR2 SYGVKD. CDR3 sequence reads: CATTILPGQPTYTGELFF. The CDR3 coding sequence is TGTGCTACAACCATTCTACCGGGACAGCCCACCTACACCGGGGAGCTGTTTTTT.

This chain uses TRBV6-1 with TRBJ2-3; TRBD2 matches at 9 bases. The V and J ends lost 4 bases and 1 base, in that order; junction bases with no gene match: 6. The CDR3 sequence is 16 residues long. Germline CDR1 MNHNS, CDR2 SASEGT. CDR3 nucleotide sequence: TGTGCCAGCAGTGTAAGTAGCGGGAGCCGCACAGATACGCAGTATTTT. It is translated as CASSVSSGSRTDTQYF.